This T cell receptor beta chain was observed in a study of shared clonotypes between healthy human individuals. Study conclusions and caveats: Relative to memory subsets, naive subsets generally showed larger estimated richness.

Concerning this clone itself: The target antigen is unknown.

The sorted-subset replicate PCRs were given about 210 ng DNA, which is 30,000 or so T cell genomes. The assay was immunoSEQ multiplex PCR, and TCRdb's table has in-frame clones only and misses some. The table has 2.3 million or so clones, roughly 93% seen once. All participating donors were Caucasian adults from Nashville, Tennessee. The TCR sequence derives from a man between 18 and 29 years old in good health. Some clones in this sample may be carry-over from other donors' samples. The sample was naive CD4+ T cells from PBMCs. Sample subset: CD45RA+ positively selected.

CDR3 sequence: CASSLVQGLDTEAFF. DNA of the CDR3: TGTGCCAGCAGCTTGGTTCAGGGATTAGACACTGAAGCTTTCTTT. The V and J genes are TRBV5-8 and TRBJ1-1, with a possible D match to TRBD1 (5 bases). Trimming left V 0 bases short and J 3 bases short, with 12 bases between. Germline CDR1 and CDR2: SGHTS and YDEGEE. This CDR3 spans 15 amino acids.